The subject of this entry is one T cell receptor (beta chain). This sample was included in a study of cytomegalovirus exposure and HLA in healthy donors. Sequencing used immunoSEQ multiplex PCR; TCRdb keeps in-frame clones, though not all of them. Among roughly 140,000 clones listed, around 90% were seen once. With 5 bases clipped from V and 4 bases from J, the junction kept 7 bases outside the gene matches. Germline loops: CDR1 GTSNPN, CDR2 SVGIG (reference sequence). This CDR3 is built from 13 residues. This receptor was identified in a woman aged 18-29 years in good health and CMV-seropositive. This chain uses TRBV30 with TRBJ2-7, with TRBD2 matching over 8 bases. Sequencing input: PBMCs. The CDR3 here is CAWWTGRAYEQYF. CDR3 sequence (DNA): TGTGCCTGGTGGACCGGGAGGGCTTACGAGCAGTACTTC.